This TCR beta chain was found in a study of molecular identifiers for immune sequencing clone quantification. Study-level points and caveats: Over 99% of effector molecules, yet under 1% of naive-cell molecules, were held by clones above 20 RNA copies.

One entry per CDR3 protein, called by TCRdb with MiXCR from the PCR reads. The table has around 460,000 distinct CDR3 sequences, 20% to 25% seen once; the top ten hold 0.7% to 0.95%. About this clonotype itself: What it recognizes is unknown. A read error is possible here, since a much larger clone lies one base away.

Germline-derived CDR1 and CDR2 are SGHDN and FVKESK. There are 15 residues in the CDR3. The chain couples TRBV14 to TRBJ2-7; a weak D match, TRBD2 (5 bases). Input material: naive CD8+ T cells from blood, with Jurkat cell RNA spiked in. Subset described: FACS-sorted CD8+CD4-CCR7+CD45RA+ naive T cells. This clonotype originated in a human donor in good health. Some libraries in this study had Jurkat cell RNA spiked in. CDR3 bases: TGTGACAGCAGCCAAGAGGCCGTGACTAAGGACGAGCAGTACTTC. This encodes CDSSQEAVTKDEQYF.